These 32 T cell receptor beta chains originate from one sample sequenced in a study of a mutant IDH1 vaccine in newly diagnosed glioma. These receptors' targets are unknown. The assay was immunoSEQ multiplex PCR, and TCRdb's table has in-frame clones only and misses some. This table holds about 65,000 clones, 80% to 90% found once. Time point: week 23, last vaccination. Topical imiquimod accompanied each vaccine dose, which consisted of 300 ug of mutant IDH1 20-mer peptide. This sample comprised PBMCs, obtained from a glioma patient whose treatment included an IDH1 peptide vaccine. These receptors were taken from a man younger than 40 with glioma.

The genes are TRBV6-5 and TRBJ2-7; 9 bases are shared with TRBD1. The CDR3 loop spans 13 amino acids. Unmatched junction bases numbered 1, after V lost 2 bases and J lost 5 bases. Germline V lookup: CDR1 MNHEY, CDR2 SVGAGI. In nucleotides, the CDR3 is TGTGCCAGCAGTTACGACAGGGGGAACGAGCAGTACTTC. This translates into CASSYDRGNEQYF.

CDR3 sequence (DNA): TGTGCCAGCAGCTTAGCCCCGGGGGTGGGGACCCAGTACTTC. Its protein product is CASSLAPGVGTQYF. The V gene is TRBV7-9, the J gene TRBJ2-5; possible D gene TRBD2, 6 bases. Trimming pared 0 bases from V and 7 bases from J, leaving 12 bases between. The CDR3 loop spans 14 amino acids. CDR1 and CDR2 (germline): SEHNR, FQNEAQ (reference sequence).

This clone appeared once. The rearrangement links TRBV5-4 to TRBJ2-5, with 8 bases lining up with TRBD2. CDR3 length equals 15 residues. The trim removed 4 bases at V and 3 bases at J, leaving 8 bases unmatched. Germline-derived CDR1 and CDR2 are SGHNT and YYREEE (reference sequence). CDR3 coding DNA: TGTGCCAGCAGCGTCCCCGGGGGGGATGAAGAGACCCAGTACTTC. Translation gives CASSVPGGDEETQYF.

This chain links TRBV6-4 with TRBJ1-6, with unresolved D. The CDR3 contains 13 residues. Trimming pared 3 bases from V and 4 bases from J, leaving 4 bases between. The germline V gene encodes CDR1 MRHNA and CDR2 SNTAGT. The CDR3 is CASSDVYNSPLHF. In nucleotides, the CDR3 is TGTGCCAGCAGTGATGTTTATAATTCACCCCTCCACTTT.

The chain is built from TRBV6-1 and TRBJ2-7; no reliable D call. V was trimmed by 7 bases and J by 0 bases, leaving 10 bases between them. Germline assignment: CDR1 MNHNS and CDR2 SASEGT. The CDR3 is 13 amino acids. Written as DNA, the CDR3 is TGTGCCAGCAAGGTCGCACGCTCCTACGAGCAGTACTTC. The encoded protein is CASKVARSYEQYF.

This clone was counted once. The rearrangement joins TRBV5-1 to TRBJ2-5; D call uncertain. Trimming removed 6 bases from V and 5 bases from J, with 14 bases in between. The CDR3 spans 13 residues. From germline, CDR1 is SGHRS and CDR2 YFSETQ. CDR3 sequence (DNA): TGCGCCAGCAACCCTAGTGACCGGGAGACCCAGTACTTC. Translation gives CASNPSDRETQYF.

The chain links TRBV6-5 to TRBJ2-7; D is perhaps TRBD1 (6 bases). This CDR3 has 12 residues. The V and J ends lost 4 bases and 6 bases respectively, with 10 bases between them. Germline values: CDR1 MNHEY, CDR2 SVGAGI. DNA of the CDR3: TGTGCCAGCAGTTTACAGGGAAGCGAGCAGTACTTC. It specifies CASSLQGSEQYF.

The CDR3, as DNA: TGCGCCAGCAGTGTCTCCGTTGTGGGGGGCGCCCCCGATGAGCAGTTCTTC. This sequence encodes CASSVSVVGGAPDEQFF. This chain joins TRBV10-1 and TRBJ2-1; TRBD1 or TRBD2 may be the D gene (6 bases each). There are 17 residues in the CDR3. CDR1 WNHNN and CDR2 SYGVQD come from the germline V gene (reference sequence). With 4 bases removed from V and 8 bases from J, the gap between germline ends came to 24 bases.

The chain couples TRBV5-6 to TRBJ2-7; D possibly corresponds to TRBD1 (6 bases). V was cut by 4 bases and J by 7 bases, with 15 bases left in between. The CDR3 sequence is 13 residues long. The germline gives CDR1 SGHDT, CDR2 YYEEEE. This chain's CDR3 is CASSLGTNQEQYF. In DNA form, the CDR3 reads TGTGCCAGCAGCCTCGGGACAAACCAAGAGCAGTACTTC.

The chain couples TRBV19 to TRBJ2-4, with D unresolved. CDR1 is LNHDA and CDR2 is SQIVND in the germline V gene (reference sequence). V was trimmed by 5 bases and J by 4 bases, leaving 9 bases between them. CDR3 length: 13 amino acids. The CDR3 DNA reads as TGTGCCAGTAGTTTTGGGCAGAAAAACATTCAGTACTTC. This sequence encodes CASSFGQKNIQYF.

The chain recombines TRBV10-1 with TRBJ2-1; D possibly corresponds to TRBD1 (5 bases). The CDR3 contains 14 residues. CDR1 is WNHNN and CDR2 is SYGVQD in the germline V gene (reference sequence). Trimming took 5 bases from V and 6 from J, leaving 14 bases between them. CDR3 DNA sequence: TGCGCCAGCAGTCGGCAGGGATTTGGCAATGAGCAGTTCTTC. Translating it yields CASSRQGFGNEQFF.

The chain recombines TRBV7-6 with TRBJ2-5; no reliable D call. The V end was cut by 8 bases, the J end by 5 bases, with 9 bases between. The germline V gene has CDR1 SGHVS and CDR2 FNYEAQ. This CDR3 comprises 11 residues. CDR3 nucleotide sequence: TGTGCCAGCGCCCAATGGGAGACCCAGTACTTC. Amino acid sequence: CASAQWETQYF.

A few counts support this clone. The chain employs TRBV2 and TRBJ2-7; tentative D call: TRBD1 (6 bases). Trimming took off 2 bases at V and 5 bases at J, with 10 bases between the two ends. The CDR3 runs to 13 residues. Germline-derived CDR1 and CDR2 are SNHLY and FYNNEI. CDR3 sequence: CASSEKGVHEQYF. The CDR3 DNA sequence: TGTGCCAGCAGTGAAAAGGGGGTCCACGAGCAGTACTTC.

This sequence joins TRBV29-1 and TRBJ2-7, with D perhaps matching TRBD1 or TRBD2 (5 bases each). CDR3 size: 13 residues. Trimming removed 6 bases at V and 0 bases at J, with 12 bases between. Germline loops: CDR1 SQVTM, CDR2 ANQGSEA. CDR3 nucleotides: TGCAGCGTCCGGGACGGAGTCTCCTACGAGCAGTACTTC. Protein: CSVRDGVSYEQYF.

This clone was counted a single time. The rearrangement uses TRBV5-8 and TRBJ1-3, with a possible D match to TRBD1 (6 bases). The CDR3 totals 14 residues. Trimming removed 6 bases at V and 2 bases at J, with 12 bases between. CDR1 and CDR2 from the germline V gene are SGHTS and YDEGEE. The chain's CDR3 is CASIKRGAGNTIYF. The CDR3 DNA follows: TGTGCCAGCATCAAAAGGGGGGCTGGAAACACCATATATTTT.

The chain links TRBV10-2 to TRBJ1-2; 9 nucleotides line up with TRBD1. Germline CDR1 and CDR2: WSHSY and SAAADI. V trimming: 4 bases; J trimming: 2 bases; junction bases outside the gene matches: 2. This CDR3 has 14 residues. The CDR3 sequence is CASSGTGGNYGYTF. CDR3 bases: TGCGCCAGCAGTGGTACAGGGGGCAACTATGGCTACACCTTC.

The chain joins TRBV30 to TRBJ1-1; maybe TRBD1 (5 bases). The germline CDR1 and CDR2 sequences are GTSNPN and SVGIG (reference sequence). The CDR3 totals 14 residues. The germline V and J ends were trimmed by 2 bases and 2 bases, with 12 bases remaining between them. The CDR3 region is CAWSIRTGNTEAFF. The CDR3 region has the DNA TGTGCCTGGAGTATTCGAACAGGCAACACTGAAGCTTTCTTT. The full variable domain, completed using reference TRBV30 and TRBJ1-1, is SQTIHQWPATLVQPVGSPLSLECTVEGTSNPNLYWYRQAAGRGLQLLFYSVGIGQISSEVPQNLSASRPQDRQFILSSKKLLLSDSGFYLCAWSIRTGNTEAFFGQGTRLTVV.

The J gene is TRBJ1-1, the V gene TRBV4-1; D perhaps matches TRBD1 (5 bases). Per the germline V gene, CDR1 is MGHRA and CDR2 is YSYEKL. This CDR3 is 16 amino acids long. Trimming pared 4 bases from V and 0 bases from J, leaving 15 bases between. The CDR3 region is CASSPIDSFMNTEAFF. The CDR3 DNA is TGCGCCAGCAGCCCTATTGACAGCTTCATGAACACTGAAGCTTTCTTT.

The chain recombines TRBV9 with TRBJ2-3; 11 positions match TRBD2. Germline V gene lookup returns CDR1 SGDLS and CDR2 YYNGEE. The CDR3 is 16 residues long. V lost 4 bases and J lost 2; bases outside the gene matches: 6. CDR3 sequence: CASSLGTSGITDTQYF. The CDR3, as DNA: TGTGCCAGCAGCTTGGGGACTAGCGGAATCACAGATACGCAGTATTTT.

This sequence joins TRBV5-1 and TRBJ1-4, with TRBD1 identical over 11 bases. J gave up 5 bases and V 4 bases, and 7 bases lay outside the gene matches. Per the germline V gene, CDR1 is SGHRS and CDR2 is YFSETQ. The CDR3 has 16 residues. CDR3 DNA sequence: TGCGCCAGCAGCCCGGGACAGGGGGTGTTAAATGAAAAACTGTTTTTT. Its protein is CASSPGQGVLNEKLFF.

This rearrangement joins TRBV6-1 to TRBJ2-2, with 8 bases aligning to TRBD1. V was clipped by 4 bases and J by 0 bases; unmatched bases: 1. CDR3 length equals 15 residues. Per germline, CDR1 MNHNS and CDR2 SASEGT. CDR3 in amino acids: CASSVGQANTGELFF. DNA of the CDR3: TGTGCCAGCAGTGTGGGACAGGCGAACACCGGGGAGCTGTTTTTT.

This sequence joins TRBV28 and TRBJ2-7, with 8 bases fitting TRBD1. J lost 4 bases, V lost 5 bases, and 19 bases had no gene match. Germline loops: CDR1 MDHEN, CDR2 SYDVKM. This CDR3 comprises 18 residues. The CDR3 DNA reads TGTGCCAGCAGTCCGTTCATTCGACCAGACAGGGGTGGTTACGAGCAGTACTTC. This translates into CASSPFIRPDRGGYEQYF.

This clone was counted a few times. The gene calls are TRBV5-1 and TRBJ1-2; possibly TRBD1 for D (6 bases). CDR1 SGHRS and CDR2 YFSETQ come from the germline V gene. This CDR3 is 16 amino acids long. With 4 bases removed from V and 3 bases from J, the gap between germline ends came to 19 bases. The CDR3 is CASSGGGRRDDYGYTF. The CDR3 nucleotides are TGCGCCAGCAGCGGGGGGGGCCGCCGCGATGACTATGGCTACACCTTC.

The J gene is TRBJ1-2, the V gene TRBV7-2; D is uncertain. The length of the CDR3 is 12 residues. Deletions cut 1 base from V and 5 bases from J, with 5 bases between. The germline V gene encodes CDR1 SGHTA and CDR2 FQGNSA. CDR3 protein: CASSLGSYGYTF. The CDR3 region has the DNA TGTGCCAGCAGCTTAGGTTCATATGGCTACACCTTC.

V and J are TRBV7-6 and TRBJ2-2; the D gene is possibly TRBD2 (5 bases). The CDR3 extends over 15 amino acids. V lost 2 bases, J lost 2 bases, and 9 bases lay in between. Germline CDR1 is SGHVS and CDR2 is FNYEAQ. CDR3 loop: CASSLPGLNTGELFF. The CDR3 coding sequence is TGTGCCAGCAGCTTACCGGGGTTAAACACCGGGGAGCTGTTTTTT.

This clone has only one observation. The chain uses TRBV5-4 and TRBJ1-4, with 10 bases that match TRBD1. Germline V gives CDR1 SGHNT, CDR2 YYREEE (reference sequence). There are 15 residues in the CDR3. V was pared by 3 bases and J by 11 bases, with 10 bases of the junction left unmatched. The CDR3, as DNA: TGTGCCAGCAGCTCGACCGGGACAGGGGAGGGGAAACTGTTTTTT. Residues: CASSSTGTGEGKLFF.

The gene calls are TRBV2 and TRBJ1-3; D uncertain. V was pared by 7 bases and J by 0 bases, with 13 bases between. CDR1 is SNHLY, CDR2 FYNNEI, per germline. The CDR3 is made up of 15 amino acids. The CDR3 DNA sequence: TGTGCCAGCATCCTAGACCAGTTCTCTGGAAACACCATATATTTT. Amino acid sequence: CASILDQFSGNTIYF.

The V and J genes are TRBV27 and TRBJ2-5, with 7 bases that match TRBD2. The CDR3 has 13 residues. The V segment lost 4 bases and the J segment 8 bases; nucleotides outside the gene matches: 7. CDR1 MNHEY and CDR2 SMNVEV come from the germline V gene (reference sequence). CDR3 in DNA: TGTGCCAGCAGTTCCGGACTAGTCGGAACCCAGTACTTC. Translating gives CASSSGLVGTQYF.

This clone was seen a single time. The rearrangement joins TRBV10-1 to TRBJ2-3; maybe TRBD2 (5 bases). The V end lost 7 bases, the J end lost 4 bases, and 12 bases lay between the germline ends. The CDR3 runs to 13 residues. The germline V gene encodes CDR1 WNHNN and CDR2 SYGVQD (reference sequence). CDR3 nucleotides: TGCGCCAGCAATTTGGCGGGTGCAGATACGCAGTATTTT. Protein sequence: CASNLAGADTQYF.

This clone occurred once. This chain joins TRBV7-2 and TRBJ2-7; no definite D call. CDR1 is SGHTA and CDR2 is FQGNSA in the germline V gene. V was shortened by 6 bases and J by 0 bases, with 9 bases between the two germline ends. The CDR3 has 13 amino acids. CDR3 bases: TGTGCCAGCAGGCCCTCTAGCTCCTACGAGCAGTACTTC. As protein: CASRPSSSYEQYF.

This clone turned up a few times. The genes are TRBV6-1 and TRBJ1-1; D uncertain. The CDR3 has 12 amino acids. CDR1 MNHNS and CDR2 SASEGT come from the germline V gene. V gave up 5 bases and J gave up 8 bases, with 12 bases separating them. CDR3 amino acids: CASSFVKREAFF. The CDR3 nucleotides read TGTGCCAGCAGTTTCGTGAAACGCGAAGCTTTCTTT.

The J gene is TRBJ2-5, the V gene TRBV15; D gene uncertain. The J call may be faulty, since TRBJ2-7 better matches the DNA end. This CDR3 is 14 amino acids long. The germline gives CDR1 LNHNV, CDR2 YYDKDF (reference sequence). DNA of the CDR3: TGTGCCACCAGCAGACGAATAGTCGGCTACGAGCAGTACTTC. Protein: CATSRRIVGYEQYF.